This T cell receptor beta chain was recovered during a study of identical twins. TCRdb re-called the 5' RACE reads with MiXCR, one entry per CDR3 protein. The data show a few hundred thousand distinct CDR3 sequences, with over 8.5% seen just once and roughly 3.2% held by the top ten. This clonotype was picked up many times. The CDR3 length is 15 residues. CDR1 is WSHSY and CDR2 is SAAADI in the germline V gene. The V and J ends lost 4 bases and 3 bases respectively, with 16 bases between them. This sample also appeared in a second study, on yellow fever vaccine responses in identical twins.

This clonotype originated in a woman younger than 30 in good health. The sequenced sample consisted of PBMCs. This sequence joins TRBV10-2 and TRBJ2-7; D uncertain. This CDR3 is CASSVDIFPNYEQYF. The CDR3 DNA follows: TGCGCCAGCAGTGTAGACATTTTCCCCAACTACGAGCAGTACTTC.